The 2 T cell receptor beta chains below all came from one sample that was sequenced in a study of glioma-infiltrating T cells after dendritic cell vaccination. This table comes from immunoSEQ multiplex PCR, and its TCRdb copy is limited to in-frame clones, with some not included. This sample has around 73,000 clones; about four fifths occur once, and the top ten carry 2.1%. Sequencing was performed on blood, taken before dendritic cell vaccination. These receptors were collected from a human donor with glioblastoma.

The chain carries TRBV6-1 and TRBJ1-3; no definite D call. Germline CDR1 is MNHNS and CDR2 is SASEGT. This CDR3 region has 14 residues. V lost 3 bases and J lost 2, with 8 bases in between. CDR3 region: CASSDGRTGNTIYF. The DNA for the CDR3 is TGTGCCAGCAGTGACGGTCGAACTGGAAACACCATATATTTT.

The chain links TRBV4-2 to TRBJ2-7; D gene uncertain. Germline V CDR1 and CDR2: LGHNA, YNFKEQ. Trimming left V 1 base short and J 0 bases short, with 7 bases between. The CDR3 extends over 14 amino acids. CDR3 residues: CASSQVQSSYEQYF. CDR3 bases: TGTGCCAGCAGCCAAGTACAGAGCTCCTACGAGCAGTACTTC.